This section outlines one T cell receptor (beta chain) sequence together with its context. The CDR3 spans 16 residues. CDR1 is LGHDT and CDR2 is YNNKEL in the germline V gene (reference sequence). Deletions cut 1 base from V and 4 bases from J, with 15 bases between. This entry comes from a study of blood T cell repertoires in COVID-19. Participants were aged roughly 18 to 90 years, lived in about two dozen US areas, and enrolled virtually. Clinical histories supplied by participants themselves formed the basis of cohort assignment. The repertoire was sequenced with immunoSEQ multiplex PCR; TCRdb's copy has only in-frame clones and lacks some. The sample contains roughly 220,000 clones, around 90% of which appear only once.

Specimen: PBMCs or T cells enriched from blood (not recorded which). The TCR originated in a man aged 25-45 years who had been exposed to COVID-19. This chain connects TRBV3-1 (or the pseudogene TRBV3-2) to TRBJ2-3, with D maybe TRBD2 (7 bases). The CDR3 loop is CASSQGRGGHADTQYF. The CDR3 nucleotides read TGTGCCAGCAGCCAAGGAAGGGGGGGCCACGCAGATACGCAGTATTTT.